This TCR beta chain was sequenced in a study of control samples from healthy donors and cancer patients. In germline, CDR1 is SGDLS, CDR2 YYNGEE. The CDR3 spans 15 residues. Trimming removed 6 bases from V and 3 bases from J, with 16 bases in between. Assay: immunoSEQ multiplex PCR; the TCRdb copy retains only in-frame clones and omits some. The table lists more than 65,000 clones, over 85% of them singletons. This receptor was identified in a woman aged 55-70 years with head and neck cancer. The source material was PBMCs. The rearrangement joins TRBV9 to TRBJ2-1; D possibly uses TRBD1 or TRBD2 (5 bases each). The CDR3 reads CASTREGSYYNEQFF. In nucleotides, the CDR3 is TGTGCCAGCACTCGAGAGGGGAGTTACTACAATGAGCAGTTCTTC.